These T cell receptor beta chains were read from a single sample in a study of blood T cell repertoires in COVID-19. The data were produced by immunoSEQ multiplex PCR, yet TCRdb's version contains in-frame clones alone and is incomplete. The table has approximately 150,000 clones, around 80% seen once. The specimen was peripheral blood. These receptors all come from a woman aged 45 to 65 in a cohort sampled during active or convalescent COVID-19. The CDR3 runs from the conserved cysteine through the conserved F or W. The D gene is left open where the match is weak. Some rows have no size entry. The others give once, few or many, or a class for an expanded clone.

j_call: TRBJ1-2; v_call: TRBV3-1/TRBV3-2; clone_size: NA; d_call: TRBD1; cdr3_aa: CASSQGTGIPTGYTF; cdr3_nt: TGTGCCAGCAGCCAAGGGACAGGGATTCCTACTGGCTACACCTTC
j_call: TRBJ1-2; v_call: TRBV3-1/TRBV3-2; clone_size: NA; d_call: NA; cdr3_aa: CASSQEEGGYTF; cdr3_nt: TGTGCCAGCAGCCAAGAGGAGGGGGGCTACACCTTC
j_call: TRBJ1-2; v_call: TRBV6-5; clone_size: NA; d_call: NA; cdr3_aa: CASSTFNYGYTF; cdr3_nt: TGTGCCAGCTCCACATTTAACTATGGCTACACCTTC
j_call: TRBJ1-3; v_call: TRBV7-2; clone_size: few; d_call: NA; cdr3_aa: CASSLRDTSGNTIYF; cdr3_nt: TGTGCCAGCAGCTTACGGGACACCTCTGGAAACACCATATATTTT
j_call: TRBJ1-1; v_call: TRBV7-9; clone_size: NA; d_call: NA; cdr3_aa: CASNREEGTEAFF; cdr3_nt: TGTGCCAGCAACCGGGAGGAGGGGACTGAAGCTTTCTTT
j_call: TRBJ1-1; v_call: TRBV6-6; clone_size: NA; d_call: NA; cdr3_aa: CASRLTGTEAFF; cdr3_nt: TGTGCCAGCAGACTGACCGGGACTGAAGCTTTCTTT
j_call: TRBJ2-3; v_call: TRBV24-1; clone_size: NA; d_call: TRBD2; cdr3_aa: CATSDSGLAGAGDTQYF; cdr3_nt: TGTGCCACCAGTGATTCGGGACTAGCGGGGGCCGGGGATACGCAGTATTTT
j_call: TRBJ2-7; v_call: TRBV19; clone_size: NA; d_call: TRBD2; cdr3_aa: CASSIVTSGSYEQYF; cdr3_nt: TGTGCCAGTAGTATAGTAACTAGCGGATCCTACGAGCAGTACTTC
j_call: TRBJ2-5; v_call: TRBV10-2; clone_size: NA; d_call: TRBD2; cdr3_aa: CASKLTGGRETQYF; cdr3_nt: TGCGCCAGCAAATTAACGGGGGGGCGAGAGACCCAGTACTTC
j_call: TRBJ2-1; v_call: TRBV24-1; clone_size: NA; d_call: TRBD1; cdr3_aa: CATSDFQDRGGEQFF; cdr3_nt: TGTGCCACCAGTGATTTCCAGGACAGGGGAGGTGAGCAGTTCTTC
j_call: TRBJ2-5; v_call: TRBV18; clone_size: NA; d_call: NA; cdr3_aa: CASSPMGSQETQYF; cdr3_nt: TGTGCCAGCTCACCAATGGGCAGCCAAGAGACCCAGTACTTC
j_call: TRBJ1-1; v_call: TRBV30; clone_size: NA; d_call: NA; cdr3_aa: CAWIQGGTEAFF; cdr3_nt: TGTGCCTGGATTCAGGGCGGCACTGAAGCTTTCTTT
j_call: TRBJ2-1; v_call: TRBV5-1; clone_size: NA; d_call: TRBD2; cdr3_aa: CASSLGLAGDPEQFF; cdr3_nt: TGCGCCAGCAGCCTCGGACTAGCGGGGGACCCCGAGCAGTTCTTC
j_call: TRBJ2-4; v_call: TRBV10-3; clone_size: NA; d_call: TRBD1; cdr3_aa: CAISEGQGPQNIQYF; cdr3_nt: TGTGCCATCAGTGAGGGACAGGGGCCACAAAACATTCAGTACTTC
j_call: TRBJ2-2; v_call: TRBV29-1; clone_size: few; d_call: TRBD1; cdr3_aa: CSVGKTGWGGELFF; cdr3_nt: TGCAGCGTTGGAAAGACAGGGTGGGGTGGGGAGCTGTTTTTT
j_call: TRBJ1-2; v_call: TRBV6-6; clone_size: once; d_call: NA; cdr3_aa: CASRRESPYGYTF; cdr3_nt: TGTGCCAGCAGGAGAGAGTCACCATATGGCTACACCTTC
j_call: TRBJ1-3; v_call: TRBV5-8; clone_size: once; d_call: TRBD1; cdr3_aa: CASSHNRGYAGNTIYF; cdr3_nt: TGTGCCAGCAGCCATAACAGGGGGTACGCTGGAAACACCATATATTTT
j_call: TRBJ2-7; v_call: TRBV5-6; clone_size: NA; d_call: TRBD1; cdr3_aa: CASSLGQGISEQYF; cdr3_nt: TGTGCCAGCAGCTTGGGACAGGGTATATCCGAGCAGTACTTC
j_call: TRBJ1-4; v_call: TRBV12-2; clone_size: NA; d_call: NA; cdr3_aa: CASRLERSTNEKLFF; cdr3_nt: TGTGCAAGTCGCTTAGAGAGGTCAACTAATGAAAAACTGTTTTTT
j_call: TRBJ2-3; v_call: TRBV7-6; clone_size: once; d_call: TRBD2; cdr3_aa: CASSLGLASDTQYF; cdr3_nt: TGTGCCAGCAGCTTGGGACTAGCGTCAGATACGCAGTATTTT
j_call: TRBJ2-7; v_call: TRBV3-1/TRBV3-2; clone_size: few; d_call: NA; cdr3_aa: CASSPKARLNHEQYF; cdr3_nt: TGTGCCAGCAGCCCGAAAGCTAGATTGAACCACGAGCAGTACTTC
j_call: TRBJ2-7; v_call: TRBV24-1; clone_size: NA; d_call: TRBD1; cdr3_aa: CATSDMTAGTGIHEQYF; cdr3_nt: TGTGCCACCAGTGATATGACCGCCGGGACAGGGATACACGAGCAGTACTTT
j_call: TRBJ2-2; v_call: TRBV5-5; clone_size: NA; d_call: NA; cdr3_aa: CASSPPGAGPNTGELFF; cdr3_nt: TGTGCCAGCAGCCCCCCAGGTGCGGGGCCCAACACCGGGGAGCTGTTTTTT
j_call: TRBJ1-1; v_call: TRBV2; clone_size: NA; d_call: NA; cdr3_aa: CASSYGGEMNTEAFF; cdr3_nt: TGTGCCAGCAGCTATGGGGGGGAAATGAACACTGAAGCTTTCTTT
j_call: TRBJ1-2; v_call: TRBV6-5; clone_size: NA; d_call: NA; cdr3_aa: CASSTGIGYTF; cdr3_nt: TGTGCCAGCAGTACAGGGATTGGCTACACCTTC
j_call: TRBJ1-4; v_call: TRBV4-2; clone_size: NA; d_call: NA; cdr3_aa: CATRTNSGRTNEKLFF; cdr3_nt: TGTGCCACCCGCACCAACTCAGGGAGGACTAATGAAAAACTGTTTTTT
j_call: TRBJ2-7; v_call: TRBV4-3; clone_size: NA; d_call: TRBD2; cdr3_aa: CASSPDVASGALEQYF; cdr3_nt: TGCGCCAGCAGCCCCGACGTGGCTAGCGGGGCTCTCGAGCAGTACTTC
j_call: TRBJ1-6; v_call: TRBV25-1; clone_size: NA; d_call: NA; cdr3_aa: CASSDPGDSPLHF; cdr3_nt: TGTGCCAGCAGTGATCCCGGGGATTCACCCCTCCACTTT
j_call: TRBJ1-2; v_call: TRBV4-1; clone_size: NA; d_call: NA; cdr3_aa: CASSQAGFKTDGYTF; cdr3_nt: TGCGCCAGCAGCCAAGCAGGGTTCAAAACTGATGGCTACACCTTC
j_call: TRBJ2-7; v_call: TRBV2; clone_size: NA; d_call: NA; cdr3_aa: CASSDYPRGSYEQYF; cdr3_nt: TGTGCCAGCAGTGACTACCCACGGGGCTCCTACGAGCAGTACTTC
j_call: TRBJ2-5; v_call: TRBV19; clone_size: few; d_call: NA; cdr3_aa: CASSFSPGRGQETQYF; cdr3_nt: TGTGCCAGTAGTTTTAGTCCGGGGAGAGGTCAAGAGACCCAGTACTTC
j_call: TRBJ1-1; v_call: TRBV3-1/TRBV3-2; clone_size: few; d_call: TRBD1; cdr3_aa: CASSPTGDLGAFF; cdr3_nt: TGTGCCAGCAGCCCCACAGGGGACTTGGGAGCTTTCTTT
j_call: TRBJ1-2; v_call: TRBV7-8; clone_size: once; d_call: TRBD1; cdr3_aa: CASSPGQGAYTF; cdr3_nt: TGTGCCAGCAGCCCAGGACAGGGTGCCTACACCTTC
j_call: TRBJ2-3; v_call: TRBV3-1/TRBV3-2; clone_size: NA; d_call: TRBD2; cdr3_aa: CASSQALAGVSDTQYF; cdr3_nt: TGTGCCAGCAGCCAAGCACTAGCGGGGGTATCAGATACGCAGTATTTT